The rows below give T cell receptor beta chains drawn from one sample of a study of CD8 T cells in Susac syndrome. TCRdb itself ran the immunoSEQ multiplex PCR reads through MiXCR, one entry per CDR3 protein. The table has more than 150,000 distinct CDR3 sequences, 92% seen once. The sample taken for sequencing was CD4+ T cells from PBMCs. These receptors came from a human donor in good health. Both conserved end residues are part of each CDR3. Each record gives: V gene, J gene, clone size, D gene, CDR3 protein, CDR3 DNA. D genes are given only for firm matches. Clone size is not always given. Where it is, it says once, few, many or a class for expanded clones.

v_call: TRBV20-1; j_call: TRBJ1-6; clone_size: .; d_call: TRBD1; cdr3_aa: CSARDLTGGDSPLHF; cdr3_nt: TGCAGTGCTAGAGACTTAACAGGGGGCGATTCACCCCTCCACTTT
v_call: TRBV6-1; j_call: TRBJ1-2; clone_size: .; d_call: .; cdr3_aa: CASSEEGGRGYGYTF; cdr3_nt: TGTGCCAGCAGTGAAGAAGGAGGGCGGGGATATGGCTACACCTTC
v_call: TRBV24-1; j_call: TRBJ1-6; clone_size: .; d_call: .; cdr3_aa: CATSTYDRSKSSYNSPLHF; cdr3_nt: TGTGCCACCAGTACCTACGACAGATCCAAAAGCTCCTATAATTCACCCCTCCACTTT
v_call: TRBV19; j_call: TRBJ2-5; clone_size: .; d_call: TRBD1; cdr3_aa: CASSSADRDSHF; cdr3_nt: TGTGCCAGTAGTTCCGCGGACAGGGATTCGCACTTC
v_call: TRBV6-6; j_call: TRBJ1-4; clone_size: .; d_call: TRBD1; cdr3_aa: CASGTGRTNEKLFF; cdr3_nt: TGTGCCAGCGGGACAGGGCGAACTAATGAAAAACTGTTTTTT
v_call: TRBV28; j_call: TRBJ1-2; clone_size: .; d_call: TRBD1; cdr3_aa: CASSLWTGSYGYTF; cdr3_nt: TGTGCCAGCAGTTTATGGACAGGGAGCTATGGCTACACCTTC
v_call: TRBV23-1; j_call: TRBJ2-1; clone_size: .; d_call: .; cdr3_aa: CASSQVGPYNEQFF; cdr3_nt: TGCGCCAGCAGTCAGGTGGGACCTTACAATGAGCAGTTCTTC
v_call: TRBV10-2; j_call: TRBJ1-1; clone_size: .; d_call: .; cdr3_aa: CASDEDVRIGGTEAFF; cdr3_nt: TGCGCCAGCGACGAAGATGTACGGATTGGTGGCACTGAAGCTTTCTTT
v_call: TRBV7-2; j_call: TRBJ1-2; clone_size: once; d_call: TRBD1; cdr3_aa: CASSPTGEGYTF; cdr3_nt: TGTGCCAGCAGCCCGACAGGGGAAGGCTACACCTTC
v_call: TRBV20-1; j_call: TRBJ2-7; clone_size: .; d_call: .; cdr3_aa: CSARDRRQVDYEQYF; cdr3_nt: TGCAGTGCTAGAGATCGGCGGCAGGTGGACTACGAGCAGTACTTC
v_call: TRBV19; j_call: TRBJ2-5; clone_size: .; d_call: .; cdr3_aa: CASSSLPATTQYF; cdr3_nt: TGTGCCAGTAGTTCCCTCCCCGCTACAACCCAGTACTTC
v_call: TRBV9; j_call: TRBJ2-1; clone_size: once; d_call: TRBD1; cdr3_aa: CASSGTGTEQFF; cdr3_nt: TGTGCCAGCAGCGGGACAGGGACTGAGCAGTTCTTC
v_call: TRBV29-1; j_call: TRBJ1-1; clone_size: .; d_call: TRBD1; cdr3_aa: CSVKSGTGVNEAFF; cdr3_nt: TGCAGCGTGAAATCCGGGACAGGGGTCAATGAAGCTTTCTTT
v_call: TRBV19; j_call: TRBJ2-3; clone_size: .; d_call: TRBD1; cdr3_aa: CASRPTGESSQYF; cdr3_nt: TGTGCCAGTAGACCAACAGGGGAAAGCTCGCAGTATTTT
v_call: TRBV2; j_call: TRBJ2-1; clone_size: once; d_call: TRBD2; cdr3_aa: CASSGRESDEQFF; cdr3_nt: TGTGCCAGCAGTGGGCGGGAGAGTGATGAGCAGTTCTTC
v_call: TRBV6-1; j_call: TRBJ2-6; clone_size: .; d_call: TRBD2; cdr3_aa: CASSGLAGFSGANVLTF; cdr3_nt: TGTGCCAGCAGTGGACTAGCGGGATTTTCTGGGGCCAACGTCCTGACTTTC
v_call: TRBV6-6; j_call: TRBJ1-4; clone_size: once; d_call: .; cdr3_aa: CASSRIQGSGEKLFF; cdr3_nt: TGTGCCAGCAGTCGGATACAGGGTTCGGGTGAAAAACTGTTTTTT
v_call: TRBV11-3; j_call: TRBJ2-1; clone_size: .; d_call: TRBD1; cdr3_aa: CASSPRDSWEQFF; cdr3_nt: TGTGCCAGCAGCCCCAGGGACAGTTGGGAGCAGTTCTTC
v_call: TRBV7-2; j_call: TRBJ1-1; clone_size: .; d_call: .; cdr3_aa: CASSFSLGDRAAFF; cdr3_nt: TGTGCCAGCAGCTTTAGCCTGGGTGACCGTGCGGCTTTCTTT
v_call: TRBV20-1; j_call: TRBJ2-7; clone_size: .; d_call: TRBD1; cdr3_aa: CSAGQGEQYF; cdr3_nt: TGCAGTGCCGGACAGGGCGAGCAGTACTTC
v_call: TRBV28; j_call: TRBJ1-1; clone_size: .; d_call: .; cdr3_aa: CASSFRGSTEAFF; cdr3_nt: TGTGCCAGCAGTTTTAGGGGAAGCACTGAAGCTTTCTTT
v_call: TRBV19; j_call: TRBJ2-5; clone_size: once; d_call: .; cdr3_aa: CASSIGQTLSETQYF; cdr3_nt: TGTGCCAGTAGTATAGGACAGACCTTATCGGAGACCCAGTACTTC
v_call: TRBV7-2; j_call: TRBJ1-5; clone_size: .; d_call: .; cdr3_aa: CASSPSAGSDQPQHF; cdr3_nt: TGTGCCAGCAGCCCCTCAGCCGGTTCCGATCAGCCCCAGCATTTT
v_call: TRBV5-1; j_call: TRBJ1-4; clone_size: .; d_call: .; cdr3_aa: CASSGGITGSEKLFF; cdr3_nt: TGCGCCAGCAGCGGGGGGATTACCGGGAGTGAAAAACTGTTTTTT
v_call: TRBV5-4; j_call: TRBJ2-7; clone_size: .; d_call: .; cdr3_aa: CASSPGGQGSYEQYF; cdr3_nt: TGTGCCAGCAGCCCGGGGGGTCAGGGGTCCTACGAGCAGTACTTC
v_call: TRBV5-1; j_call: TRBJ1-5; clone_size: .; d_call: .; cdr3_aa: CASSPLEGLTYHSNQPQHF; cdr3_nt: TGCGCCAGCAGCCCCCTCGAGGGGCTTACCTATCATAGCAATCAGCCCCAGCATTTT
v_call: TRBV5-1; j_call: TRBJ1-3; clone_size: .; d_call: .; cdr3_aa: CASSPDHGYPIYF; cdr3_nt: TGCGCCAGCAGCCCCGACCATGGGTACCCCATATATTTT
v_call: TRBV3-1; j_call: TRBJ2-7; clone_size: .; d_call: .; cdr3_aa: CASSQGGIEQYF; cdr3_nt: TGTGCCAGCAGCCAAGGAGGGATCGAGCAGTACTTC
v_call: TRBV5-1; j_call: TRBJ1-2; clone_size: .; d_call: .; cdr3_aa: CASSLGRPIEGDGYTF; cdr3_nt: TGCGCCAGCAGCTTGGGACGCCCTATAGAAGGCGATGGCTACACCTTC
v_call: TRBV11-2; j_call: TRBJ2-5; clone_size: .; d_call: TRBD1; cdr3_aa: CASSGRTGHGTQYF; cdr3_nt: TGTGCCAGCAGCGGACGGACAGGGCACGGGACCCAGTACTTC
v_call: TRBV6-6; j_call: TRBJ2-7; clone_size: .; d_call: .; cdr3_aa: CASSYSPGAEQYF; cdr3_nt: TGTGCCAGCAGTTACAGCCCAGGGGCCGAGCAGTACTTC
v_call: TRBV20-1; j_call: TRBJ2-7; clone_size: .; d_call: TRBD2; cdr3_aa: CSARGLAYEQYF; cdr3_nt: TGCAGTGCTAGAGGACTAGCTTACGAGCAGTACTTC
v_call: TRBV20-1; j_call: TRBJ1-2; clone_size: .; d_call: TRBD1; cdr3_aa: CSARGTGMTYGYTF; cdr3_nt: TGCAGTGCTAGAGGGACAGGGATGACCTATGGCTACACCTTC
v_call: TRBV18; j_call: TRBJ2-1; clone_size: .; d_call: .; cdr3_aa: CASSPQESSYNEQFF; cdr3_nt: TGTGCCAGCTCACCACAGGAGAGCTCCTACAATGAGCAGTTCTTC
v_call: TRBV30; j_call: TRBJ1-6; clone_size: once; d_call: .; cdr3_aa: CAWSGQSSPLHF; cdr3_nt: TGTGCCTGGAGTGGACAGAGTTCACCCCTCCACTTT
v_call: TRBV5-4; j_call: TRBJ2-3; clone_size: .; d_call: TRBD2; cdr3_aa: CASSPDAGTTTDTQYF; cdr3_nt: TGTGCCAGCAGCCCAGACGCCGGGACTACCACAGATACGCAGTATTTT
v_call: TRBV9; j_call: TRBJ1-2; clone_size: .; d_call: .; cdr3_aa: CASSVSAGKFNYGYTF; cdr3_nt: TGTGCCAGCAGCGTTAGCGCCGGCAAGTTTAACTATGGCTACACCTTC